A selection of T cell receptor beta chains follows, all from one sample in a study of blood T cell repertoires in COVID-19. Libraries were prepared by immunoSEQ multiplex PCR; TCRdb keeps only in-frame clonotypes and omits some of them. Among 150,000 or so clones listed, roughly 86% were seen once. Sequenced sample: peripheral blood. These receptors were collected from a woman aged 55-70 years with acute or convalescent COVID-19. CDR3s include the opening cysteine and the closing phenylalanine or tryptophan. The order of the fields is D gene, clone size, J gene, V gene, CDR3 protein, CDR3 DNA. D genes are given only for firm matches. Size tells how often a clone was seen (once, few, many) or the class of an expanded clone, and some rows leave it out.

NA | NA | TRBJ1-2 | TRBV2 | CASGGTSHFYGYTF | TGTGCCAGCGGAGGTACCTCTCATTTCTATGGCTACACCTTC
NA | NA | TRBJ2-7 | TRBV11-2 | CASRPQEGLYYEQYF | TGTGCCAGCAGACCCCAGGAGGGGCTATACTACGAGCAGTACTTC
TRBD1 | NA | TRBJ2-7 | TRBV9 | CASSVGGRGTFYEQYF | TGTGCCAGCAGCGTAGGAGGCAGGGGGACCTTCTACGAGCAGTACTTC
NA | few | TRBJ1-5 | TRBV5-5 | CASSLGQNSNQPQHF | TGTGCCAGCAGCTTGGGGCAGAATAGCAATCAGCCCCAGCATTTT
TRBD1 | NA | TRBJ2-7 | TRBV7-9 | CASSRDRIYEQYF | TGTGCCAGCAGTCGGGACAGAATCTACGAGCAGTACTTC
NA | once | TRBJ1-1 | TRBV28 | CASNQGRIWMNTEAFF | TGTGCCAGCAATCAGGGGCGTATATGGATGAACACTGAAGCTTTCTTT
NA | NA | TRBJ1-4 | TRBV5-6 | CASSFRGYEKLFF | TGTGCCAGCAGCTTCCGAGGCTATGAAAAACTGTTTTTT
NA | few | TRBJ2-7 | TRBV11-3 | CASSLDDGLGQYF | TGTGCCAGCAGCTTAGACGATGGTCTAGGGCAGTACTTC
NA | NA | TRBJ1-1 | TRBV2 | CASSAGQNTEAFF | TGTGCCAGCAGTGCAGGGCAGAACACTGAAGCTTTCTTT
TRBD2 | NA | TRBJ2-7 | TRBV3-1/TRBV3-2 | CASSQEGGGTYEQYF | TGTGCCAGCAGCCAAGAAGGCGGGGGGACCTACGAGCAGTACTTC
NA | NA | TRBJ2-1 | TRBV11-3 | CASSLDARAYNEQFF | TGTGCCAGCAGCTTAGACGCCAGGGCCTACAATGAGCAGTTCTTC
TRBD1 | NA | TRBJ1-2 | TRBV3-1/TRBV3-2 | CASSYGQGYYGYTF | TGTGCCAGCAGCTACGGACAGGGGTACTATGGCTACACCTTC
NA | once | TRBJ1-2 | TRBV12-3/TRBV12-4 | CASSFKTGYGYTF | TGTGCCAGCAGTTTTAAAACAGGGTATGGCTACACCTTC
NA | medium-sized | TRBJ1-1 | TRBV19 | CASSVGTLTEAFF | TGTGCCAGTAGTGTTGGGACTTTAACTGAAGCTTTCTTT
TRBD2 | NA | TRBJ2-1 | TRBV7-9 | CASSPSGGPYNEQFF | TGTGCCAGCAGCCCCAGCGGGGGCCCCTACAATGAGCAGTTCTTC
NA | NA | TRBJ1-2 | TRBV2 | CASREGDSYGYTF | TGTGCCAGCAGAGAGGGGGATTCCTATGGCTACACCTTC
NA | NA | TRBJ2-1 | TRBV28 | CASKGGRARNEQFF | TGTGCCAGCAAAGGTGGCAGGGCACGAAATGAGCAGTTCTTC
TRBD1 | NA | TRBJ1-4 | TRBV5-1 | CASSLDWGQGEKLFF | TGCGCCAGCAGCTTGGATTGGGGACAGGGGGAAAAACTGTTTTTT
TRBD1 | few | TRBJ2-2 | TRBV6-5 | CASTWTGGNTGELFF | TGTGCCAGCACTTGGACAGGGGGCAACACCGGGGAGCTGTTTTTT
TRBD2 | NA | TRBJ2-5 | TRBV10-3 | CAISGGGAGETQYF | TGTGCCATCAGTGGCGGGGGGGCAGGAGAGACCCAGTACTTC